The 2 T cell receptor beta chains presented below share a single source sample, sequenced in a study of blood T cell repertoires in COVID-19. Assay used: immunoSEQ multiplex PCR; TCRdb lists only in-frame clones, some missing. The table records about 310,000 clones, nearly 90% of them present only once. The sequencing input was PBMCs or T cells enriched from blood (not recorded which). Source of these receptors: a woman younger than 35 with acute COVID-19.

Note on this clone: Other nucleotide sequences in the sample specify the same CDR3. The chain is built from TRBV28 and TRBJ1-4; TRBD1 matches at 7 bases. V gave up 3 bases and J gave up 4 bases; unmatched junction bases: 2. The CDR3 covers 14 residues. CDR1 and CDR2 (germline): MDHEN, SYDVKM. CDR3 nucleotides: TGTGCCAGCAGTTTGGGACAGTATAATGAAAAACTGTTTTTT. As protein: CASSLGQYNEKLFF.

This sequence joins TRBV7-2 and TRBJ2-7; possibly TRBD2 for D (5 bases). The V and J ends lost 5 bases and 6 bases respectively, with 14 bases between them. Germline CDR1 reads SGHTA; CDR2 reads FQGNSA. The CDR3 runs to 13 residues. DNA for the CDR3: TGTGCCAGCAGCCCCTTCCTTCGGGGCGAGCAGTACTTC. This encodes CASSPFLRGEQYF.